The 17 T cell receptor beta chains presented below share a single source sample, sequenced in a study of T-cell memory formation after mild COVID-19. TCRdb processed the 5' RACE reads anew with MiXCR; each CDR3 protein has one entry. The sample lists 85,000 to 130,000 distinct CDR3 sequences; 9.5% to 15% were seen once. The sequencing sample was made of PBMCs or a T cell subset sorted from them (not recorded which). The receptor source for this set is an adult woman who had mild COVID-19 (a few samples of this study predate the infection). Cell type and time point are not known.

There are a few counts of this clonotype. The V call is TRBV7-6, the J call TRBJ2-1; 10 bases fit TRBD2. The trim removed 5 bases at V and 4 bases at J, leaving 8 bases unmatched. Germline-derived CDR1 and CDR2 are SGHVS and FNYEAQ. The CDR3 totals 16 residues. In DNA, the CDR3 is TGTGCCAGCAGCCAATACGGACTAGCGGCTTACAATGAGCAGTTCTTC. The encoded protein is CASSQYGLAAYNEQFF.

This clonotype has only a few counts. The chain joins TRBV7-9 to TRBJ2-7; no clear D gene. The CDR3 is 13 amino acids. The ends were cut back, 0 bases at V and 4 bases at J, with 7 bases in the middle. Germline V gene sequence: CDR1 SEHNR, CDR2 FQNEAQ (reference sequence). CDR3 sequence (DNA): TGTGCCAGCAGCTTAGCAAACGGGTACGAGCAGTACTTC. The encoded protein is CASSLANGYEQYF.

The J gene is TRBJ2-3, the V gene TRBV6-6; 10 bases match TRBD2. The CDR3 loop spans 17 amino acids. The V segment lost 2 bases and the J segment 3 bases; nucleotides outside the gene matches: 8. The germline V gene has CDR1 MNHNY and CDR2 SVGAGI (reference sequence). The CDR3 spells CASSYTRLAGVTDTQYF. In DNA, the CDR3 is TGTGCCAGCAGTTACACCCGGCTAGCGGGAGTAACAGATACGCAGTATTTT.

This clonotype came up a few times. The rearrangement joins TRBV9 to TRBJ2-1; D not resolved. The V gene lost 0 bases and the J gene lost 6 bases, with 13 bases spanning the gap. The CDR3 is made up of 15 amino acids. Germline CDR1 is SGDLS and CDR2 is YYNGEE. CDR3 bases: TGTGCCAGCAGCGTAGTTGGGTCCCTGGGCAATGAGCAGTTCTTC. It translates to CASSVVGSLGNEQFF. The whole variable domain, filled in from reference TRBV9 and TRBJ2-1, reads DSGVTQTPKHLITATGQRVTLRCSPRSGDLSVYWYQQSLDQGLQFLIQYYNGEERAKGNILERFSAQQFPDLHSELNLSSLELGDSALYFCASSVVGSLGNEQFFGPGTRLTVL.

This clonotype came up many times. This chain links TRBV4-1 with TRBJ2-7; D tentatively fits TRBD1 or TRBD2 (5 bases each). Germline V lookup: CDR1 MGHRA, CDR2 YSYEKL. The CDR3 consists of 14 residues. The V and J ends lost 2 bases and 3 bases respectively, with 11 bases between them. CDR3 sequence: CASSQQGEGYEQYF. In DNA form, the CDR3 reads TGCGCCAGCAGCCAACAGGGAGAGGGCTACGAGCAGTACTTC.

This clonotype was counted between two and nine times. The chain employs TRBV4-1 and TRBJ2-7; TRBD1 agrees at 7 bases. The CDR3 totals 15 residues. V trimming: 0 bases; J trimming: 4 bases; junction bases outside the gene matches: 6. In germline, CDR1 is MGHRA, CDR2 YSYEKL. CDR3 DNA: TGCGCCAGCAGCCAAGATACAGGGGTAATTTACGAGCAGTACTTC. Its translation is CASSQDTGVIYEQYF.

This clonotype was seen a few times. This chain connects TRBV27 to TRBJ2-1; D not certain. The ends were cut back, 2 bases at V and 1 base at J, with 6 bases in the middle. The CDR3 is made up of 14 amino acids. CDR1 and CDR2 from the germline V gene are MNHEY and SMNVEV (reference sequence). As DNA, the CDR3 is TGTGCCAGCAGTTTAGTGGTGTCCTACAATGAGCAGTTCTTC. Its protein is CASSLVVSYNEQFF.

This chain links TRBV7-9 with TRBJ2-1, with TRBD1 identical over 8 bases. Per the germline V gene, CDR1 is SEHNR and CDR2 is FQNEAQ (reference sequence). V lost 5 bases to trimming and J lost 2 bases; unmatched junction nucleotides: 8. The CDR3 is 16 amino acids. CDR3 loop: CASSRDRDRTYNEQFF. DNA of the CDR3: TGTGCCAGCAGCCGAGACCGGGACAGGACCTACAATGAGCAGTTCTTC.

This clonotype was found many times. CDR3 protein: CASEQANQETQYF. In DNA, the CDR3 is TGTGCCAGCGAGCAGGCTAATCAAGAGACCCAGTACTTC. The V and J genes are TRBV2 and TRBJ2-5; D unresolved. Germline assignment: CDR1 SNHLY and CDR2 FYNNEI. CDR3 length: 13 residues. V lost 8 bases to trimming and J lost 2 bases, with 12 bases between them.

The V and J genes are TRBV7-8 and TRBJ2-1; TRBD1 agrees at 8 bases. Looked up from germline, CDR1 is SGHVS and CDR2 is FQNEAQ. The CDR3 length is 15 residues. The V gene end was trimmed by 5 bases and the J gene end by 8 bases; junction bases not matched to a gene: 11. The CDR3 protein is CASSIRQGKRDEQFF. In nucleotides, the CDR3 is TGTGCCAGCAGCATCCGACAGGGGAAGAGGGATGAGCAGTTCTTC.

In this sample, this clonotype turned up a few times. The chain links TRBV29-1 to TRBJ2-1, with 10 bases aligning to TRBD2. V trimming: 4 bases; J trimming: 0 bases; junction bases outside the gene matches: 9. From germline, CDR1 is SQVTM and CDR2 ANQGSEA. CDR3 size: 17 residues. The CDR3 sequence is CSVAGKLAGSSYNEQFF. The CDR3 DNA sequence: TGCAGCGTTGCGGGAAAACTAGCGGGGTCCTCCTACAATGAGCAGTTCTTC.

This clonotype was seen only a few times. The rearrangement uses TRBV6-5 and TRBJ2-1, with D perhaps matching TRBD2 (6 bases). Germline V gene data show CDR1 as MNHEY and CDR2 as SVGAGI. CDR3 length equals 15 residues. Trimming cost V 1 base and J 8 bases, with 15 bases left between them. The CDR3 sequence is CASSYYSGGQDEQFF. CDR3 in DNA: TGTGCCAGCAGTTACTACAGCGGAGGGCAGGATGAGCAGTTCTTC.

The chain combines TRBV6-5 with TRBJ1-3; D not resolved. The germline gives CDR1 MNHEY, CDR2 SVGAGI. The CDR3 has 17 amino acids. Trimming cost V 4 bases and J 1 base, with 17 bases left between them. CDR3 bases: TGTGCCAGCAGTTTCAGCATGGATCGTCTGTCTGGAAACACCATATATTTT. Its translation is CASSFSMDRLSGNTIYF.

This clonotype was observed at least ten times. J is TRBJ2-7 and V is TRBV5-1, with TRBD1 as a possible D gene (5 bases). V was pared by 4 bases and J by 2 bases, with 10 bases between. The CDR3 extends over 13 amino acids. Germline values: CDR1 SGHRS, CDR2 YFSETQ. The CDR3 here is CASSADSTYEQYF. The CDR3 DNA sequence: TGCGCCAGCAGCGCTGACAGCACCTACGAGCAGTACTTC.

This clonotype was seen only a few times. This chain uses TRBV29-1 with TRBJ2-7; tentative D call: TRBD1 (7 bases). This CDR3 spans 14 amino acids. V gave up 6 bases and J gave up 1 base, with 16 bases separating them. Germline CDR1 SQVTM, CDR2 ANQGSEA. The DNA of the CDR3 is TGCAGCGTCGAGACGGCAGGGGGGTCCTACGAGCAGTACTTC. It yields the protein CSVETAGGSYEQYF.

The V call is TRBV5-1, the J call TRBJ2-5; D remains ambiguous. The CDR3 contains 13 residues. Deletions cut 5 bases from V and 3 bases from J, with 11 bases between. Germline loops: CDR1 SGHRS, CDR2 YFSETQ. The CDR3 here is CASRGTAEETQYF. CDR3 in DNA: TGCGCCAGCAGGGGTACAGCCGAAGAGACCCAGTACTTC.

This clonotype was seen only a few times. The chain couples TRBV5-6 to TRBJ2-5; no clear D gene. The ends were cut back, 1 base at V and 5 bases at J, with 3 bases in the middle. Germline V CDR1 and CDR2: SGHDT, YYEEEE. The CDR3 has 11 residues. The CDR3 DNA follows: TGTGCCAGCAGCTTGTTGGAGACCCAGTACTTC. It is translated as CASSLLETQYF.